Below are 19 T cell receptor beta chains sequenced from a single sample in a study of cytomegalovirus exposure and HLA in healthy donors (dated by TCRdb to 2016 to 2017). The library relied on the immunoSEQ multiplex PCR assay. For the multiplex PCR, a mixture combining 60 forward primers for TCR Vbeta segments and 13 reverse primers for TCR Jbeta segments was used. TCRdb holds this immuneACCESS table with in-frame rearrangements only. Some clones are missing; in checked studies, unresolved V genes explain under half, and the rest has no known cause. Recorded for this sample are about 160,000 clones; 70% to 85% of them occurred a single time. The ten largest clonotypes hold around 4% of the sample. Sample: PBMCs. The receptors derive from a man between 40 and 49 years old in good health and CMV-seronegative.

This clone was observed a single time. The chain carries TRBV7-9 and TRBJ2-1, with 12 bases identical to TRBD1. V shed 6 bases and J 10 bases; nucleotides not matched to a gene: 13. There are 16 residues in the CDR3. Per germline, CDR1 SEHNR and CDR2 FQNEAQ (reference sequence). CDR3 residues: CASSLRPGQGAREQFF. In nucleotides, the CDR3 is TGTGCCAGCAGTTTACGGCCGGGACAGGGGGCTAGGGAGCAGTTCTTC.

This clone was found once. Other DNA sequences in this sample translate to the same CDR3. V gene TRBV19 combines with J gene TRBJ1-4; possibly TRBD1 for D (5 bases). The germline CDR1 and CDR2 sequences are LNHDA and SQIVND (reference sequence). This CDR3 is 13 amino acids long. V lost 6 bases to trimming and J lost 5 bases, with 10 bases between them. In DNA form, the CDR3 reads TGTGCCAGTAGCGACAGCCTAAATGAAAAACTGTTTTTT. Its protein is CASSDSLNEKLFF.

The chain is built from TRBV29-1 and TRBJ2-2; 7 bases line up with TRBD1. The CDR3 covers 12 residues. Per the germline V gene, CDR1 is SQVTM and CDR2 is ANQGSEA. V was clipped by 7 bases and J by 4 bases; unmatched bases: 3. CDR3 bases: TGCAGCGCGGGACAGCCCACCGGGGAGCTGTTTTTT. It is translated as CSAGQPTGELFF.

J is TRBJ2-5 and V is TRBV4-2, with TRBD2 as a possible D gene (5 bases). The V end was cut by 0 bases, the J end by 5 bases, with 7 bases between. The germline CDR1 and CDR2 sequences are LGHNA and YNFKEQ. This CDR3 is built from 13 residues. For the CDR3, the DNA is TGTGCCAGCAGCCAAGAAGGCGGGGAGACCCAGTACTTC. This encodes CASSQEGGETQYF.

This chain connects TRBV30 to TRBJ1-1; 9 nucleotides line up with TRBD1. V lost 3 bases and J lost 0; bases outside the gene matches: 11. There are 17 residues in the CDR3. The germline gives CDR1 GTSNPN, CDR2 SVGIG (reference sequence). The CDR3 reads CAWSALGQGGMNTEAFF. Written as DNA, the CDR3 is TGTGCCTGGAGCGCCCTGGGACAGGGAGGGATGAACACTGAAGCTTTCTTT.

This chain links TRBV5-6 with TRBJ1-2; D may be TRBD1 (5 bases). The CDR3 length is 13 residues. Trimming stripped 2 bases from V and 4 bases from J, with 9 bases between. The germline V gene encodes CDR1 SGHDT and CDR2 YYEEEE. The CDR3: CASSFEQVYGYTF. The CDR3, as DNA: TGTGCCAGCAGCTTCGAACAGGTCTATGGCTACACCTTC.

The chain couples TRBV28 to TRBJ2-7; D gene uncertain. The germline V and J ends were trimmed by 5 bases and 2 bases, with 7 bases remaining between them. Germline V CDR1 and CDR2: MDHEN, SYDVKM. This CDR3 has 12 amino acids. CDR3 loop: CASSPQTYEQYF. CDR3 coding DNA: TGTGCCAGCAGTCCCCAAACCTACGAGCAGTACTTC.

This chain uses TRBV27 with TRBJ1-5, with 8 bases lining up with TRBD1. V lost 4 bases, J lost 4 bases, and 6 bases stayed unmatched. The V gene's germline CDR1 is MNHEY and CDR2 SMNVEV (reference sequence). The CDR3 is 15 residues long. This CDR3 reads CASSWTGFGNQPQHF. In nucleotides, the CDR3 is TGTGCCAGCAGTTGGACAGGGTTCGGAAATCAGCCCCAGCATTTT.

The chain couples TRBV6-5 to TRBJ2-5, with D possibly TRBD1 on 6 matching bases. The germline gives CDR1 MNHEY, CDR2 SVGAGI. This CDR3 comprises 15 residues. The ends were cut back, 2 bases at V and 2 bases at J, with 12 bases in the middle. In DNA, the CDR3 is TGTGCCAGCAGTTACCACAGGGAAATACAAGAGACCCAGTACTTC. Translation gives CASSYHREIQETQYF.

This clone was observed once. V and J are TRBV28 and TRBJ1-1; 7 bases line up with TRBD1. Germline V CDR1 and CDR2: MDHEN, SYDVKM. This CDR3 region has 15 residues. After removal of 6 bases from V and 11 bases from J, the junction contained 18 bases not matched to a gene. CDR3 sequence reads: CASSDSTGLFRGAFF. The CDR3 nucleotides read TGTGCCAGCAGCGACTCTACAGGGTTATTCAGGGGGGCTTTCTTT.

V is TRBV29-1 and J is TRBJ2-3; 7 bases map to TRBD1. The germline V gene encodes CDR1 SQVTM and CDR2 ANQGSEA. There are 11 residues in the CDR3. Trimming took 7 bases from V and 6 from J; bases not matched to a gene: 4. CDR3 region: CSGDSLDTQYF. The CDR3 bases are TGCAGCGGGGACAGTCTCGATACGCAGTATTTT.

The J gene is TRBJ2-5, the V gene TRBV5-1, with 10 bases identical to TRBD1. This CDR3 has 14 amino acids. V gave up 4 bases and J gave up 3 bases; unmatched junction bases: 3. Germline assignment: CDR1 SGHRS and CDR2 YFSETQ. The DNA of the CDR3 is TGCGCCAGCAGCCCCGGGACAGGGGAAGAGACCCAGTACTTC. This gives the protein CASSPGTGEETQYF.

This clone is a singleton in its sample. At one end, the junction sequence differs from germline, possibly due to a read error. This rearrangement joins TRBV6-6 to TRBJ2-7, with 9 bases matching TRBD2. Per germline, CDR1 MNHNY and CDR2 SVGAGI (reference sequence). The CDR3 has 15 amino acids. DNA of the CDR3: TGTGCCAGCAGCTACTCGGGTAGCGGGGGTTACGAGCAGTACTTC. It yields the protein CASSYSGSGGYEQYF.

This chain joins TRBV7-6 and TRBJ2-1; D remains unclear. Per the germline V gene, CDR1 is SGHVS and CDR2 is FNYEAQ. This CDR3 has 15 residues. The germline V and J ends were trimmed by 6 bases and 5 bases, with 17 bases remaining between them. CDR3 in DNA: TGTGCCAGCAGTCGCACAGCACAGACAAACAATGAGCAGTTCTTC. The encoded protein is CASSRTAQTNNEQFF.

This sequence joins TRBV25-1 and TRBJ2-3; 11 nucleotides line up with TRBD2. After removal of 10 bases from V and 3 bases from J, the junction contained 6 bases not matched to a gene. CDR3 size: 14 residues. Germline loops: CDR1 MGHDK, CDR2 SYGVNS. The CDR3 region is CAIRASGGTDTQYF. The CDR3 DNA reads TGTGCCATCCGGGCTAGCGGGGGGACAGATACGCAGTATTTT.

This sequence joins TRBV6-6 and TRBJ2-3; the match to TRBD2 covers 12 bases. CDR1 and CDR2 from the germline V gene are MNHNY and SVGAGI (reference sequence). This CDR3 is 15 amino acids long. V lost 6 bases and J lost 4; bases outside the gene matches: 5. Written as DNA, the CDR3 is TGTGCCAGCAGCCTACTAGCGGGGGGCTCAGATACGCAGTATTTT. Translation: CASSLLAGGSDTQYF.

The chain recombines TRBV6-5 with TRBJ2-7, with TRBD1 as a possible D gene (6 bases). V gave up 5 bases and J gave up 2 bases, with 13 bases separating them. This CDR3 is 14 amino acids long. CDR1 and CDR2 (germline): MNHEY, SVGAGI. CDR3 loop: CASSRLQGTYEQYF. CDR3 bases: TGTGCCAGCAGTCGACTACAGGGTACCTACGAGCAGTACTTC.

The chain uses TRBV15 and TRBJ1-1; D is perhaps TRBD1 (6 bases). The CDR3 is 13 residues long. V dropped 5 bases and J dropped 11 bases, with 18 bases sitting between them. CDR1 and CDR2 from the germline V gene are LNHNV and YYDKDF (reference sequence). DNA for the CDR3: TGTGCCACCAGCGAATGGACAGAGGATAAGGCTTTCTTT. Translation: CATSEWTEDKAFF. The full variable domain, rest sourced from reference TRBV15 and TRBJ1-1, is DAMVIQNPRYQVTQFGKPVTLSCSQTLNHNVMYWYQQKSSQAPKLLFHYYDKDFNNEADTPDNFQSRRPNTSFCFLDIRSPGLGDTAMYLCATSEWTEDKAFFGQGTRLTVV.

This rearrangement joins TRBV11-2 to TRBJ2-3, with 12 bases aligning to TRBD2. This CDR3 is 16 amino acids long. J was trimmed by 3 bases and V by 1 base; bases with no gene match: 2. Germline lookup yields CDR1 SGHAT and CDR2 FQNNGV. The CDR3 spells CASSLAGTSGTDTQYF. CDR3 nucleotides: TGTGCCAGCAGCTTAGCAGGGACTAGCGGGACAGATACGCAGTATTTT.